These 23 T cell receptor beta chains originate from one sample sequenced in a study of blood T cell repertoires in COVID-19. Libraries were prepared by immunoSEQ multiplex PCR; TCRdb keeps only in-frame clonotypes and omits some of them. Among 150,000 to 200,000 clones, 79% were seen once, and the ten largest hold 15% to 20%. Input material: peripheral blood. Source of these receptors: a man aged 55 to 69 with active or convalescent COVID-19.

The chain couples TRBV4-3 to TRBJ1-1; TRBD1 might be the D (6 bases). Trimming shortened V by 4 bases and J by 0 bases, and 12 bases separated the two germline ends. CDR1 is LGHNA and CDR2 is YSLEER in the germline V gene. This CDR3 is 15 amino acids long. As DNA, the CDR3 is TGCGCCAGCAGCCCTTCAGCAGGGGTGAACACTGAAGCTTTCTTT. This translates into CASSPSAGVNTEAFF.

Only a few counts were recorded for this clone. The chain links TRBV29-1 to TRBJ2-7; a possible D gene is TRBD1 (5 bases). Per the germline V gene, CDR1 is SQVTM and CDR2 is ANQGSEA. The V gene lost 4 bases and the J gene lost 4 bases, with 17 bases spanning the gap. The CDR3 loop spans 14 amino acids. The CDR3 here is CSVVMYDSGYEQYF. As DNA, the CDR3 is TGCAGCGTTGTCATGTATGACAGTGGATACGAGCAGTACTTC.

The V call is TRBV19, the J call TRBJ2-5, with 9 bases identical to TRBD2. The V gene end was trimmed by 5 bases and the J gene end by 5 bases; junction bases not matched to a gene: 6. The CDR3 spans 14 residues. Germline CDR1 reads LNHDA; CDR2 reads SQIVND (reference sequence). This chain's CDR3 is CASSPGLATETQYF. The CDR3 nucleotides read TGTGCCAGTAGTCCCGGACTAGCGACGGAGACCCAGTACTTC.

The V and J genes are TRBV29-1 and TRBJ2-5; D might be TRBD2 (6 bases). The CDR3 runs 13 residues. The V end lost 3 bases, the J end lost 5 bases, and 13 bases lay between the germline ends. Germline V lookup: CDR1 SQVTM, CDR2 ANQGSEA. The CDR3 DNA reads TGCAGCGTTGATCTGCCAGGGAGGGAGACCCAGTACTTC. Protein product: CSVDLPGRETQYF.

The V gene is TRBV5-1, the J gene TRBJ2-1; D might be TRBD2 (5 bases). CDR3 length: 16 residues. CDR1 SGHRS and CDR2 YFSETQ come from the germline V gene. V was pared by 1 base and J by 8 bases, with 19 bases between. The CDR3 protein is CASSLRPGRTEDEQFF. In DNA, the CDR3 is TGCGCCAGCAGCTTGCGACCTGGGCGGACTGAGGATGAGCAGTTCTTC.

The table lists this clone with a few counts. This chain uses TRBV10-2 with TRBJ2-3; 9 positions match TRBD1. This CDR3 is built from 14 residues. Germline CDR1 and CDR2: WSHSY and SAAADI. With V trimmed by 7 bases and J by 8 bases, 10 bases remained unmatched. The CDR3 spells CASTTGGQRGTQYF. DNA of the CDR3: TGCGCCAGCACCACAGGGGGCCAGCGGGGTACGCAGTATTTT.

The chain employs TRBV6-4 and TRBJ2-7; TRBD2 might be the D (5 bases). The V and J ends lost 5 bases and 0 bases respectively, with 11 bases between them. Germline CDR1 MRHNA, CDR2 SNTAGT. CDR3 length: 14 residues. The CDR3 region has the DNA TGTGCCAGCAGTAGGGAGTGGCCCTCCTACGAGCAGTACTTC. As protein: CASSREWPSYEQYF.

V and J are TRBV19 and TRBJ2-1, with 13 positions matching TRBD2. Looked up from germline, CDR1 is LNHDA and CDR2 is SQIVND (reference sequence). The CDR3 contains 15 residues. Trimming removed 7 bases from V and 10 bases from J; junction bases left unmatched: 10. This CDR3 reads CASTRTSGGGVEQFF. DNA of the CDR3: TGTGCCAGTACCAGGACTAGCGGGGGAGGGGTAGAGCAGTTCTTC.

The CDR3 protein is CASTAVPYEQYF. CDR3 bases: TGTGCCAGCACCGCAGTCCCCTACGAGCAGTACTTC. The chain links TRBV6-5 to TRBJ2-7, with unresolved D. This CDR3 has 12 residues. Trimming shortened V by 7 bases and J by 2 bases, and 9 bases separated the two germline ends. CDR1 is MNHEY, CDR2 SVGAGI, per germline.

The chain is built from TRBV9 and TRBJ2-3, with D maybe TRBD1 (5 bases). V was pared by 0 bases and J by 1 base, with 12 bases between. This CDR3 has 16 amino acids. The germline CDR1 and CDR2 sequences are SGDLS and YYNGEE. CDR3 residues: CASSVGNSRGTDTQYF. The CDR3 DNA is TGTGCCAGCAGCGTAGGGAATAGCAGGGGCACAGATACGCAGTATTTT. Full variable domain (remainder filled in from reference TRBV9 and TRBJ2-3): DSGVTQTPKHLITATGQRVTLRCSPRSGDLSVYWYQQSLDQGLQFLIQYYNGEERAKGNILERFSAQQFPDLHSELNLSSLELGDSALYFCASSVGNSRGTDTQYFGPGTRLTVL.

The sample holds one count of this clone. V gene TRBV20-1 combines with J gene TRBJ2-1; a weak D match, TRBD1 (6 bases). CDR3 length equals 13 residues. CDR1 is DFQATT, CDR2 SNEGSKA, per germline (reference sequence). Trimming cost V 5 bases and J 4 bases, with 12 bases left between them. For the CDR3, the DNA is TGCAGTGCTGGTGAACAGGGATACAATGAGCAGTTCTTC. Its protein is CSAGEQGYNEQFF.

The chain uses TRBV10-2 and TRBJ2-7; no clear D. The CDR3 consists of 12 residues. The V and J ends lost 8 bases and 4 bases respectively, with 12 bases between them. Germline CDR1 is WSHSY and CDR2 is SAAADI. CDR3 in DNA: TGCGCCAGCTCGGTCACCCTTTACGAGCAGTACTTC. Residues: CASSVTLYEQYF.

This chain links TRBV9 with TRBJ2-3; TRBD2 matches 11 bases. The germline CDR1 and CDR2 sequences are SGDLS and YYNGEE. V gave up 4 bases and J gave up 0 bases; unmatched junction bases: 4. CDR3 length: 16 amino acids. The CDR3 region has the DNA TGTGCCAGCAGCTCTAGCGGGAGGACTAGCACAGATACGCAGTATTTT. This codes for CASSSSGRTSTDTQYF.

This clone came up a few times. The chain joins TRBV4-2 to TRBJ1-2; TRBD1 agrees at 7 bases. This CDR3 has 14 residues. CDR1 is LGHNA and CDR2 is YNFKEQ in the germline V gene. After removal of 6 bases from V and 8 bases from J, the junction contained 12 bases not matched to a gene. CDR3 loop: CASSPRGAQGGYTF. CDR3 nucleotide sequence: TGTGCCAGCAGTCCCAGGGGGGCCCAGGGGGGCTACACCTTC.

This clone occurred a few times. The chain links TRBV5-4 to TRBJ2-7; TRBD2 might be the D (5 bases). The CDR3 totals 15 residues. V was pared by 0 bases and J by 2 bases, with 12 bases between. Germline CDR1 is SGHNT and CDR2 is YYREEE (reference sequence). CDR3 DNA sequence: TGTGCCAGCAGCTTGGACGGGGTAGGCCCCTACGAGCAGTACTTC. Protein: CASSLDGVGPYEQYF.

This chain connects TRBV6-4 to TRBJ2-7; no clear D gene. This CDR3 contains 15 residues. Trimming took 0 bases from V and 2 from J, leaving 11 bases between them. CDR1 is MRHNA and CDR2 is SNTAGT in the germline V gene. CDR3 in amino acids: CASSDSWPQAYEQYF. The CDR3 coding sequence is TGTGCCAGCAGTGACTCGTGGCCTCAAGCCTACGAGCAGTACTTC.

A remark on this clone: One junction end does not reproduce the germline sequence, and a read error may be involved. The chain is built from TRBV11-3 and TRBJ2-2; D gene ambiguous. Germline values: CDR1 SGHNT, CDR2 YENEEA. The CDR3 totals 15 residues. The CDR3 loop is CASSLDSSPGGELFF. DNA for the CDR3: TGTGCCAGCAGCCTAGACTCATCTCCCGGCGGGGAGCTGTTTTTT.

The chain is built from TRBV18 and TRBJ1-1; the D gene is possibly TRBD1 (5 bases). The V gene lost 5 bases and the J gene lost 4 bases, with 14 bases spanning the gap. The CDR3 runs to 14 residues. CDR1 KGHSH and CDR2 LQKENI come from the germline V gene. The CDR3 region is CASSTVSRATEAFF. In nucleotides, the CDR3 is TGTGCCAGCTCAACGGTATCCAGGGCCACTGAAGCTTTCTTT. The complete variable domain, with remaining parts taken from reference TRBV18 and TRBJ1-1, reads NAGVMQNPRHLVRRRGQEARLRCSPMKGHSHVYWYRQLPEEGLKFMVYLQKENIIDESGMPKERFSAEFPKEGPSILRIQQVVRGDSAAYFCASSTVSRATEAFFGQGTRLTVV.

This chain links TRBV7-2 with TRBJ2-7; TRBD1 matches 8 bases. From germline, CDR1 is SGHTA and CDR2 FQGNSA. The CDR3 consists of 14 residues. Unmatched junction bases numbered 8, after V lost 5 bases and J lost 5 bases. The CDR3 DNA sequence: TGTGCCAGCAGCCGGACAGGGCCCTTGGACGAGCAGTACTTC. Residues: CASSRTGPLDEQYF.

The chain carries TRBV11-2 and TRBJ1-4, with 7 bases matching TRBD1. CDR3 length: 14 residues. J was trimmed by 8 bases and V by 2 bases; bases with no gene match: 5. CDR1 SGHAT and CDR2 FQNNGV come from the germline V gene. The CDR3 coding sequence is TGTGCCAGCAGCTTAACAGGGGTTGGGGAAAAACTGTTTTTT. It specifies CASSLTGVGEKLFF. The complete variable domain, with remaining parts taken from reference TRBV11-2 and TRBJ1-4, reads EAGVAQSPRYKIIEKRQSVAFWCNPISGHATLYWYQQILGQGPKLLIQFQNNGVVDDSQLPKDRFSAERLKGVDSTLKIQPAKLEDSAVYLCASSLTGVGEKLFFGSGTQLSVL.

This clone was counted a single time. The V and J genes are TRBV4-2 and TRBJ2-2; the match to TRBD2 covers 7 bases. Germline loops: CDR1 LGHNA, CDR2 YNFKEQ. The CDR3 has 16 amino acids. With V trimmed by 1 base and J by 5 bases, 7 bases remained unmatched. CDR3 coding DNA: TGTGCCAGCAGCCAAGCGGAACTAGCGACAACCGGGGAGCTGTTTTTT. Residues: CASSQAELATTGELFF.

The CDR3 here is CASSPGTGGMNQPQHF. The CDR3 region has the DNA TGTGCCAGCTCACCAGGGACAGGGGGGATGAATCAGCCCCAGCATTTT. V usage is TRBV18 and J usage is TRBJ1-5; 11 nucleotides align to TRBD1. Germline CDR1 is KGHSH and CDR2 is LQKENI. Trimming took 2 bases from V and 4 from J; bases not matched to a gene: 4. The CDR3 length is 16 residues.

The count of this clone is one. This sequence joins TRBV5-1 and TRBJ2-5, with D possibly TRBD2 on 6 matching bases. The ends were cut back, 4 bases at V and 5 bases at J, with 12 bases in the middle. CDR3 length: 13 residues. Germline CDR1 SGHRS, CDR2 YFSETQ. CDR3 in amino acids: CASSPTAGETQYF. CDR3 nucleotide sequence: TGCGCCAGCAGCCCGACAGCGGGCGAGACCCAGTACTTC.